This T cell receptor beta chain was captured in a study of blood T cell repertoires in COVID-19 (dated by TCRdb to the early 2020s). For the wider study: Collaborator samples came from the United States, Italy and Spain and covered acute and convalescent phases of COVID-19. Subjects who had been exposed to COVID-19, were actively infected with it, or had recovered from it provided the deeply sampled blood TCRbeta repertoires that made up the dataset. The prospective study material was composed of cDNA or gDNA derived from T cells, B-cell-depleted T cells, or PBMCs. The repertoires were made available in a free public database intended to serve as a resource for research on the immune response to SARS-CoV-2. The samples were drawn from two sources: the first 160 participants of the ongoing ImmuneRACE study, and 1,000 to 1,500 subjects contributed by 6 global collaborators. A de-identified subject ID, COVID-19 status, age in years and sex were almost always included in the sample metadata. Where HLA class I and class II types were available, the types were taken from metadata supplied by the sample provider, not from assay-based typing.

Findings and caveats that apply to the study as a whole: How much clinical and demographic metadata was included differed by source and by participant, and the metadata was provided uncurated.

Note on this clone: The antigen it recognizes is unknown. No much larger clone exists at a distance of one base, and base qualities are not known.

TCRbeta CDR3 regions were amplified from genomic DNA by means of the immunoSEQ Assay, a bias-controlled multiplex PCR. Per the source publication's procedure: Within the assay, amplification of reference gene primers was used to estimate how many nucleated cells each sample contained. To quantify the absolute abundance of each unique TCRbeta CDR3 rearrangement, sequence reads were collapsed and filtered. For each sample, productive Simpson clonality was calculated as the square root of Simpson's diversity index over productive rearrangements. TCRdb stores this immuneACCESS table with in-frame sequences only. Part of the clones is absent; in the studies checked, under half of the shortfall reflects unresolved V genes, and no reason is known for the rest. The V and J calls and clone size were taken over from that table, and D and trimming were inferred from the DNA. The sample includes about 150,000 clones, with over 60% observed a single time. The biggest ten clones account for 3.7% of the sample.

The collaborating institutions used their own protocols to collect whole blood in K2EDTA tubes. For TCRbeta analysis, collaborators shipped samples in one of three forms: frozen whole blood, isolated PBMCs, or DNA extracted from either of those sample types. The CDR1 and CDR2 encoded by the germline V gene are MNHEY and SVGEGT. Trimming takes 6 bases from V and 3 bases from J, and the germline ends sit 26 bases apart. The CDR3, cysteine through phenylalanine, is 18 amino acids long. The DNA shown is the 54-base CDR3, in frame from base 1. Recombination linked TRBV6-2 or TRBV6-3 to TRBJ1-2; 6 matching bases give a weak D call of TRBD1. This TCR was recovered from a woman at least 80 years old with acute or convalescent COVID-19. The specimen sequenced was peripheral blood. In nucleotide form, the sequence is TGTGCCAGCAGCTCACTCCTCACAGGGAAGGGGATTCACTATGGCTACACCTTC. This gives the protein CASSSLLTGKGIHYGYTF.